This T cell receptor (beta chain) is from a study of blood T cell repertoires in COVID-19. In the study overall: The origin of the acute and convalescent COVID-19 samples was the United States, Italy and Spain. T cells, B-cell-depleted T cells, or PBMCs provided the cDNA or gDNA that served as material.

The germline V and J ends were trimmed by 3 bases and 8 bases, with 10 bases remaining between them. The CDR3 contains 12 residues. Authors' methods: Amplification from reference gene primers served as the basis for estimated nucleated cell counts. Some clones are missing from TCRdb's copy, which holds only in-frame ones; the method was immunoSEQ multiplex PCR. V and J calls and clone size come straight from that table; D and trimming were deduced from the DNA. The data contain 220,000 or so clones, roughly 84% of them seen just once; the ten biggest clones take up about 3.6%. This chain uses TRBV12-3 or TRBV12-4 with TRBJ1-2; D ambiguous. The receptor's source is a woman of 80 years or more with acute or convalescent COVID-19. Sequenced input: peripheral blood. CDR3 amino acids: CASSFPGGGYTF. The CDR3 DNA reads TGTGCCAGCAGTTTCCCAGGAGGCGGCTACACCTTC.